A single sample gave rise to the 22 T cell receptor beta chains below, sequenced in a study of blood T cell repertoires in COVID-19 (dated by TCRdb to 2018 to 2021). The library was prepared using the immunoSEQ multiplex PCR assay. TCRdb retrieved this table from immuneACCESS and kept in-frame rearrangements only. Not all clones are present; in checked studies, unresolved V genes account for under half, and no reason is known for the remainder. The sample table contains fewer than 200,000 clones; only one count was recorded for 80% to 85% of them. The ten biggest clones cover 7.6% of the sample. Sequenced material: peripheral blood. These receptors were collected from a woman aged 70-85 years with COVID-19, enrolled during active disease.

V is TRBV3-1 (or the pseudogene TRBV3-2) and J is TRBJ2-3; 9 nucleotides agree with TRBD2. The CDR3 is made up of 19 amino acids. The trim removed 4 bases at V and 1 base at J, leaving 15 bases unmatched. Per germline, CDR1 LGHDT and CDR2 YNNKEL (reference sequence). CDR3: CASSPNDAVAGVCTDTQYF. For the CDR3, the DNA is TGTGCCAGCAGCCCCAACGATGCGGTAGCGGGAGTGTGCACAGATACGCAGTATTTT.

CDR3 sequence reads: CAWRAGKNTGELFF. The DNA for the CDR3 is TGTGCCTGGAGGGCAGGGAAAAACACCGGGGAGCTGTTTTTT. The chain uses TRBV30 and TRBJ2-2; D might be TRBD1 (5 bases). This CDR3 is built from 14 residues. The V gene's germline CDR1 is GTSNPN and CDR2 SVGIG (reference sequence). V was cut by 3 bases and J by 2 bases, with 10 bases left in between. Complete variable domain (other parts from reference TRBV30 and TRBJ2-2): SQTIHQWPATLVQPVGSPLSLECTVEGTSNPNLYWYRQAAGRGLQLLFYSVGIGQISSEVPQNLSASRPQDRQFILSSKKLLLSDSGFYLCAWRAGKNTGELFFGEGSRLTVL.

A word on this clone: An end of the junction does not agree with germline; a read error may underlie this. The rearrangement joins TRBV7-2 to TRBJ2-1; D is unresolved. The CDR3 is 14 amino acids. Germline V CDR1 and CDR2: SGHTA, FQGNSA. The CDR3 protein is CASSPSGSPNGQFF. For the CDR3, the DNA is TGTGCCAGCAGCCCTTCGGGTAGCCCGAATGGGCAGTTCTTC.

This chain joins TRBV28 and TRBJ1-4, with TRBD1 identical over 8 bases. V gave up 5 bases and J gave up 8 bases; unmatched junction bases: 13. The CDR3 sequence is 16 residues long. Germline V CDR1 and CDR2: MDHEN, SYDVKM. The CDR3 coding sequence is TGTGCCAGCAGTACCTCGTCGACAGGGGAGAGAGAAAAACTGTTTTTT. This sequence encodes CASSTSSTGEREKLFF.

This clone was found once. The chain has TRBV29-1 and TRBJ2-5, with D possibly TRBD1 on 6 matching bases. Trimming took off 3 bases at V and 3 bases at J, with 8 bases between the two ends. Germline loops: CDR1 SQVTM, CDR2 ANQGSEA. CDR3 size: 12 residues. The CDR3 reads CSVEAGEETQYF. The CDR3 bases are TGCAGCGTTGAGGCAGGGGAAGAGACCCAGTACTTC.

V usage is TRBV30 and J usage is TRBJ2-2; TRBD2 aligns across 7 bases. The germline V gene encodes CDR1 GTSNPN and CDR2 SVGIG (reference sequence). The CDR3 covers 15 residues. Trimming removed 3 bases from V and 1 base from J; junction bases left unmatched: 5. CDR3 region: CAWRRSGQNTGELFF. As DNA, the CDR3 is TGTGCCTGGAGACGTAGCGGGCAGAACACCGGGGAGCTGTTTTTT.

V gene TRBV19 combines with J gene TRBJ2-4; 10 positions agree with TRBD2. V gave up 4 bases and J gave up 0 bases; unmatched junction bases: 12. Germline V gene lookup returns CDR1 LNHDA and CDR2 SQIVND (reference sequence). The CDR3 length is 19 residues. CDR3 coding DNA: TGTGCCAGTAGTACAGCGGGAGGGCCCGGAACCAGAGCCAAAAACATTCAGTACTTC. It specifies CASSTAGGPGTRAKNIQYF.

The chain is built from TRBV10-3 and TRBJ2-7; 11 nucleotides line up with TRBD2. CDR1 and CDR2 (germline): ENHRY, SYGVKD. CDR3 length: 14 residues. Losses at the gene ends were 7 bases for V and 3 bases for J; bases not matched to a gene: 5. CDR3 in amino acids: CAITSSGRNYEQYF. Here the CDR3 DNA reads TGTGCCATCACCTCTAGCGGGAGGAACTACGAGCAGTACTTC.

This chain links TRBV6-5 with TRBJ2-7; the D gene is possibly TRBD2 (6 bases). V was trimmed by 6 bases and J by 6 bases, leaving 21 bases between them. This CDR3 has 15 residues. The germline CDR1 and CDR2 sequences are MNHEY and SVGAGI. The CDR3 reads CASRPTGTFNGEQYF. CDR3 nucleotide sequence: TGTGCCAGCAGACCCACCGGGACTTTCAATGGCGAGCAGTACTTC.

The J gene is TRBJ2-7, the V gene TRBV27; the match to TRBD2 covers 9 bases. This CDR3 spans 15 amino acids. The V gene's germline CDR1 is MNHEY and CDR2 SMNVEV (reference sequence). J was trimmed by 0 bases and V by 5 bases; bases with no gene match: 5. CDR3 protein: CASSPPGLASYEQYF. The CDR3 region has the DNA TGTGCCAGCAGTCCTCCGGGACTAGCCTCCTACGAGCAGTACTTC.

DNA of the CDR3: TGCAGTGCTTCACAGGGGTACGAGCAGTACTTC. Protein sequence: CSASQGYEQYF. V gene TRBV20-1 combines with J gene TRBJ2-7; 7 nucleotides agree with TRBD1. Per germline, CDR1 DFQATT and CDR2 SNEGSKA (reference sequence). V shed 5 bases and J 4 bases; nucleotides not matched to a gene: 2. CDR3 length: 11 residues.

This clone was detected once. The chain employs TRBV2 and TRBJ1-1; possible D gene TRBD1, 5 bases. The length of the CDR3 is 13 residues. Germline V CDR1 and CDR2: SNHLY, FYNNEI. V was cut by 5 bases and J by 4 bases, with 11 bases left in between. The CDR3 coding sequence is TGTGCCAGCAGTCGGCAGGGCACCACTGAAGCTTTCTTT. It encodes CASSRQGTTEAFF.

Regarding this clone: Other DNA sequences in this sample translate to the same CDR3. V gene TRBV18 combines with J gene TRBJ2-1; TRBD2 is a possible D gene (6 bases). Per the germline V gene, CDR1 is KGHSH and CDR2 is LQKENI. Trimming pared 6 bases from V and 4 bases from J, leaving 16 bases between. This CDR3 contains 15 residues. CDR3 sequence reads: CASSPEGGSYNEQFF. The CDR3 nucleotides read TGTGCCAGCTCTCCCGAGGGAGGTAGTTACAATGAGCAGTTCTTC.

The chain combines TRBV6-5 with TRBJ2-7; TRBD1 is a possible D gene (6 bases). The CDR3 has 13 amino acids. The germline CDR1 and CDR2 sequences are MNHEY and SVGAGI. V lost 6 bases and J lost 2, with 11 bases in between. The CDR3 sequence is CASSRQVPYEQYF. CDR3 nucleotide sequence: TGTGCCAGCAGCCGACAGGTCCCCTACGAGCAGTACTTC.

The chain uses TRBV5-6 and TRBJ2-6; the match to TRBD1 covers 10 bases. The CDR3 has 17 residues. CDR1 and CDR2 from the germline V gene are SGHDT and YYEEEE. The J segment lost 4 bases and the V segment lost 5 bases, leaving 9 bases of the junction unmatched. In DNA, the CDR3 is TGTGCCAGCAGTTGGGACAGGGGAACGGGAGGGGCCAACGTCCTGACTTTC. This gives the protein CASSWDRGTGGANVLTF.

The chain employs TRBV12-5 and TRBJ1-1, with D unresolved. CDR3 length: 13 amino acids. Germline V gene data show CDR1 as LGHNT and CDR2 as FRNRAP. V was clipped by 3 bases and J by 0 bases, with 5 bases between them. CDR3 sequence: CASGFEVNTEAFF. CDR3 DNA: TGTGCTAGTGGTTTCGAGGTGAACACTGAAGCTTTCTTT.

The chain couples TRBV7-2 to TRBJ2-1; 7 bases map to TRBD2. Trimming took 2 bases from V and 9 from J; bases not matched to a gene: 13. Per germline, CDR1 SGHTA and CDR2 FQGNSA. The CDR3 has 16 residues. CDR3 coding DNA: TGTGCCAGCAGCTTAACGCCAGCGGGGCCCGTTAGTGAGCAGTTCTTC. Protein: CASSLTPAGPVSEQFF.

This chain joins TRBV2 and TRBJ2-2, with D possibly TRBD1 on 5 matching bases. Germline V gene sequence: CDR1 SNHLY, CDR2 FYNNEI. There are 13 residues in the CDR3. Trimming left V 6 bases short and J 7 bases short, with 12 bases between. CDR3: CASRKGKIGELFF. The CDR3, as DNA: TGTGCCAGCAGGAAGGGGAAGATCGGGGAGCTGTTTTTT. Using reference TRBV2 and TRBJ2-2 for the parts outside the CDR3, the full variable domain is EPEVTQTPSHQVTQMGQEVILRCVPISNHLYFYWYRQILGQKVEFLVSFYNNEISEKSEIFDDQFSVERPDGSNFTLKIRSTKLEDSAMYFCASRKGKIGELFFGEGSRLTVL.

This clone has just a few counts. The gene calls are TRBV7-9 and TRBJ2-1; tentative D call: TRBD2 (6 bases). CDR3 length: 13 residues. Trimming shortened V by 2 bases and J by 9 bases, and 11 bases separated the two germline ends. CDR1 is SEHNR and CDR2 is FQNEAQ in the germline V gene (reference sequence). The CDR3 protein is CASSLIGSVEQFF. The DNA for the CDR3 is TGTGCCAGCAGCTTAATCGGGAGCGTTGAGCAGTTCTTC.

V is TRBV2 and J is TRBJ2-2; TRBD1 is a possible D gene (5 bases). The CDR3 spans 15 residues. The V gene lost 1 base and the J gene lost 4 bases, with 10 bases spanning the gap. Germline loops: CDR1 SNHLY, CDR2 FYNNEI. CDR3 sequence reads: CASSEGQSATGELFF. The DNA for the CDR3 is TGTGCCAGCAGTGAAGGACAGTCAGCCACCGGGGAGCTGTTTTTT.

The V gene is TRBV27, the J gene TRBJ1-6; 8 bases are a match to TRBD1. The junction had 8 bases not matched to a gene; V was cut back by 0 bases and J by 10 bases. The CDR3 has 16 residues. The germline V gene has CDR1 MNHEY and CDR2 SMNVEV (reference sequence). CDR3 DNA: TGTGCCAGCAGTTTATCGGTCCAGGGGGCACGATCACCCCTCCACTTT. This sequence encodes CASSLSVQGARSPLHF.

The rearrangement uses TRBV4-1 and TRBJ2-1; 9 nucleotides agree with TRBD1. From germline, CDR1 is MGHRA and CDR2 YSYEKL. Germline trimming cut 3 bases from V and 7 bases from J; bases unmatched to any gene: 10. The CDR3 extends over 16 amino acids. The CDR3 sequence: CASSHYGTGMRNEQFF. For the CDR3, the DNA is TGCGCCAGCAGCCATTACGGGACAGGGATGCGGAATGAGCAGTTCTTC.